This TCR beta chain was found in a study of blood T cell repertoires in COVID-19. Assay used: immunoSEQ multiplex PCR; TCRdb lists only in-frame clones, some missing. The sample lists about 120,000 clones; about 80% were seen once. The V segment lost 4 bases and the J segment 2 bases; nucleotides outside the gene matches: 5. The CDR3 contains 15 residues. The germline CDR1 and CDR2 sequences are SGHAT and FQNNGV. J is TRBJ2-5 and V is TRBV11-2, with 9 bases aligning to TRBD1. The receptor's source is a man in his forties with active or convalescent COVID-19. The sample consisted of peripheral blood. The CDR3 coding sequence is TGTGCCAGCAGCTGGGGGACAGGGAGGCAAGAGACCCAGTACTTC. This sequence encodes CASSWGTGRQETQYF.